The clone carrying this T cell receptor beta chain was seen a handful of times. This sample was taken from a study of blood T cell repertoires in COVID-19. Study at large: COVID-19 samples, acute and convalescent, were from the United States, Italy and Spain.

Trimming shortened V by 6 bases and J by 6 bases, and 9 bases separated the two germline ends. CDR1 and CDR2 from the germline V gene are MNHEY and SMNVEV (reference sequence). The length of the CDR3 is 11 residues. Under the authors' procedure: Estimates of nucleated cell counts were drawn from the amplification of reference gene primers. Some clones are missing from TCRdb's copy, which holds only in-frame ones; the method was immunoSEQ multiplex PCR. The D gene and trimming were derived from the DNA, and the V and J assignments and clone size from that table. The sample consists of approximately 210,000 clones, roughly 84% of them appearing once.

The TCR sequence derives from a woman between 35 and 50 years old who had recovered from COVID-19. V and J are TRBV27 and TRBJ2-7; TRBD1 might be the D (6 bases). Sequencing input: peripheral blood. The CDR3 sequence: CASRTGTEQYF. In DNA form, the CDR3 reads TGTGCCAGCAGGACAGGTACCGAGCAGTACTTC.